The clone carrying this T cell receptor (beta chain) was counted many times. What it binds is not known. This record belongs to a study of T cell repertoires in cytomegalovirus infection. The wider study: Indicated by public TCR beta signatures were CMV infection and matching HLA type.

TCRdb re-derived calls from the reads in MiXCR, one entry per CDR3 protein. The sample records about 680,000 distinct CDR3 sequences, approximately 24% being singletons. Broader study findings: The cumulative frequency of public TCR beta families distinguished individuals who carried CMV together with the relevant HLA.

The receptor comes from a human donor in good health (CMV status not recorded). Some clones in this sample may be carry-over from other donors' samples. The source material was CD8+ T cells from PBMCs.

The CDR3 DNA reads as TGTGCCAGCAGCCAGACAGTCGAAGCTTTCTTT. This gives the protein CASSQTVEAFF. The J gene is TRBJ1-1, the V gene TRBV7-9, with D possibly TRBD1 on 5 matching bases. With 5 bases removed from V and 8 bases from J, the gap between germline ends came to 9 bases. This CDR3 comprises 11 residues. From germline, CDR1 is SEHNR and CDR2 FQNEAQ (reference sequence).